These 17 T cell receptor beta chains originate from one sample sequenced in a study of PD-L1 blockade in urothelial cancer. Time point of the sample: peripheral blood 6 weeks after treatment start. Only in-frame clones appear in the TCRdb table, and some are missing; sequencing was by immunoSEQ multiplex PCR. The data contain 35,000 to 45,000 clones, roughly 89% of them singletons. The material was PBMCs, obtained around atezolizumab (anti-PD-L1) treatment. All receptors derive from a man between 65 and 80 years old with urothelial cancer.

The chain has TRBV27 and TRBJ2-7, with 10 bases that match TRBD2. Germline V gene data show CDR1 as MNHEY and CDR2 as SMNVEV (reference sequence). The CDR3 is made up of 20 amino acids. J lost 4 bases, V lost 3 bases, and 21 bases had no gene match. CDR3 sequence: CASSFRGRMSGRAHFYEQYF. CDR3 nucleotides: TGTGCCAGCAGTTTCAGGGGGCGCATGAGCGGGAGGGCCCATTTTTACGAGCAGTACTTC.

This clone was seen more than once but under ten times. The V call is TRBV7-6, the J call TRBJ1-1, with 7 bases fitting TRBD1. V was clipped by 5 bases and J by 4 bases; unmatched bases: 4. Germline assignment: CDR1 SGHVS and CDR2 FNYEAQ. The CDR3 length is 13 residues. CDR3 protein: CASSQRQGTEAFF. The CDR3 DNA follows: TGTGCCAGCAGCCAAAGACAGGGCACTGAAGCTTTCTTT. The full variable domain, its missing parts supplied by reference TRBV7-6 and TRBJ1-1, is GAGVSQSPRYKVTKRGQDVALRCDPISGHVSLYWYRQALGQGPEFLTYFNYEAQQDKSGLPNDRFSAERPEGSISTLTIQRTEQRDSAMYRCASSQRQGTEAFFGQGTRLTVV.

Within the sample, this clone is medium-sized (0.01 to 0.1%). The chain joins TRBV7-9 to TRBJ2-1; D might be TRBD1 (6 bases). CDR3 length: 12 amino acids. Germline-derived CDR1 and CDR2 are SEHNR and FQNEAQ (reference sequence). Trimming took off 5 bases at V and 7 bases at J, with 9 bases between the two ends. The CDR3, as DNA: TGTGCCAGCAGCAGGACAGAAAATGAGCAGTTCTTC. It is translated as CASSRTENEQFF.

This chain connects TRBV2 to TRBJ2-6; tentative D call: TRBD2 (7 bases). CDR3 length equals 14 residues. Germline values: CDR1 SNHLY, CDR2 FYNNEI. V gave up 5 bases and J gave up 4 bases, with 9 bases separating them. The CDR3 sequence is CASSRGAGANVLTF. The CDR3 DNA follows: TGTGCCAGCAGTCGGGGGGCGGGGGCCAACGTCCTGACTTTC.

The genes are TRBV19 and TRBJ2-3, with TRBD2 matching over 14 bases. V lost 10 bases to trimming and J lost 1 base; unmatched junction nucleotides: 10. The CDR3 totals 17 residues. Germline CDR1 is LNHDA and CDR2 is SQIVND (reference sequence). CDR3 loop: CATRLAGGIGGTDTQYF. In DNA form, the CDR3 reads TGTGCCACACGACTAGCGGGAGGGATTGGGGGCACAGATACGCAGTATTTT.

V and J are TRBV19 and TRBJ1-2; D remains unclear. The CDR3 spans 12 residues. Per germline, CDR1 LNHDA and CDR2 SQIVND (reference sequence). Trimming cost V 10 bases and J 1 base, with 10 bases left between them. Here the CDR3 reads CATQTGNYGYTF. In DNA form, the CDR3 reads TGTGCCACCCAGACGGGTAACTATGGCTACACCTTC.

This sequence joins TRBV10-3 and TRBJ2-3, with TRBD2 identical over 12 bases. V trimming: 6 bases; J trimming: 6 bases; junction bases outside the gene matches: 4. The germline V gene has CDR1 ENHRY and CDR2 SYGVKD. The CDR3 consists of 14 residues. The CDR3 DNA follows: TGTGCCATCAGCAGACTAGCGGGAGAGGATACGCAGTATTTT. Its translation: CAISRLAGEDTQYF.

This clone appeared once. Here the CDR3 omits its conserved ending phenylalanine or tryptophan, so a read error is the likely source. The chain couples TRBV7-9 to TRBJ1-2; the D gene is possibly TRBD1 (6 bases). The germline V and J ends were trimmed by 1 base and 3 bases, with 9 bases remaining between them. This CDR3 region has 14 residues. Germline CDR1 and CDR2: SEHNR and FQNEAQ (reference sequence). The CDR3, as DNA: TGTGCCAGCAGCTTAGGTTCAGGGGACTATGGCTACACCCTC. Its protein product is CASSLGSGDYGYTL.

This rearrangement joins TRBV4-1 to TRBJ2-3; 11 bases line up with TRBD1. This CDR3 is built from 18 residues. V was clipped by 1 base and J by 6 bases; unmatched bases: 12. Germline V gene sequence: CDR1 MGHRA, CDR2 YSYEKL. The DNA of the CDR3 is TGCGCCAGCAGCCAAGCAAGGAGGACAGGGGGCGCGGTGGATACGCAGTATTTT. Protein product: CASSQARRTGGAVDTQYF.

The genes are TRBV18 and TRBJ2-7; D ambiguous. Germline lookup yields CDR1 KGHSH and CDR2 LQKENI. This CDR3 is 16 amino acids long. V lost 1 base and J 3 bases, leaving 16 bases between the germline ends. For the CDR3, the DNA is TGTGCCAGCTCACCACTCCCACCCGCCCAGTACTACGAGCAGTACTTC. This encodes CASSPLPPAQYYEQYF.

CDR3: CASSLLGGVTEAFF. CDR3 nucleotide sequence: TGTGCCAGCAGTTTATTAGGGGGGGTCACTGAAGCTTTCTTT. This chain connects TRBV27 to TRBJ1-1, with D possibly TRBD1 on 6 matching bases. This CDR3 region has 14 residues. V was trimmed by 1 base and J by 4 bases, leaving 10 bases between them. In germline, CDR1 is MNHEY, CDR2 SMNVEV (reference sequence).

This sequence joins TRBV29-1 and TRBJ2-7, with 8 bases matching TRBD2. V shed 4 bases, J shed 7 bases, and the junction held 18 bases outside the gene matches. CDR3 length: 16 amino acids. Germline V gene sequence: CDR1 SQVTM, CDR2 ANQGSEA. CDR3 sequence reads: CSVGQGSGSSFGEQYF. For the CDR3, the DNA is TGCAGCGTTGGCCAAGGGAGCGGGAGCTCCTTTGGGGAGCAGTACTTC.

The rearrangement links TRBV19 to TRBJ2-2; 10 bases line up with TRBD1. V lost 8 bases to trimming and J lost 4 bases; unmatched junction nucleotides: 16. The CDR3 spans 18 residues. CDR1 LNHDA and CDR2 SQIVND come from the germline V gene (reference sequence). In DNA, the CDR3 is TGTGCCAGTGGCCCTAGGACAGGGGGTCCTGGACTCACCGGGGAGCTGTTTTTT. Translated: CASGPRTGGPGLTGELFF.

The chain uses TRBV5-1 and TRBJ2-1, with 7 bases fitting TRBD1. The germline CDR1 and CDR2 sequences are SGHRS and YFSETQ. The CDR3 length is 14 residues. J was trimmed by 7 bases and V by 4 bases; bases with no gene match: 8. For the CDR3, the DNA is TGCGCCAGCAGCCGGGACAGAAGTCAAAATGAGCAGTTCTTC. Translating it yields CASSRDRSQNEQFF. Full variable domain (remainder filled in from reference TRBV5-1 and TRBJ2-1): KAGVTQTPRYLIKTRGQQVTLSCSPISGHRSVSWYQQTPGQGLQFLFEYFSETQRNKGNFPGRFSGRQFSNSRSEMNVSTLELGDSALYLCASSRDRSQNEQFFGPGTRLTVL.

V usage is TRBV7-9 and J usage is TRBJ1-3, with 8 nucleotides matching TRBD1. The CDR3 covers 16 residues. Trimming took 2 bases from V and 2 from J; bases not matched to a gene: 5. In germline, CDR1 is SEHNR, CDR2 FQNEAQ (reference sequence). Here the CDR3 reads CASSLSLRGPGNTIYF. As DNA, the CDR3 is TGTGCCAGCAGCTTAAGTCTCAGGGGGCCTGGAAACACCATATATTTT.

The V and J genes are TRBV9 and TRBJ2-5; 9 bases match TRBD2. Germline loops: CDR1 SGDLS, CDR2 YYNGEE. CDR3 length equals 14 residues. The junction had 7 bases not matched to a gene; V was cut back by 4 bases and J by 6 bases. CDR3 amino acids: CASSPGTSRKTQYF. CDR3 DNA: TGTGCCAGCAGCCCAGGGACTAGCAGGAAGACCCAGTACTTC.

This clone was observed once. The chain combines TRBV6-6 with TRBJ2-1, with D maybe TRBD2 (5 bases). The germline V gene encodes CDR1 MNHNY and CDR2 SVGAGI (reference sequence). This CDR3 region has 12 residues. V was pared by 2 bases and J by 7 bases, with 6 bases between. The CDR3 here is CASSYRENEQFF. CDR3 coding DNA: TGTGCCAGCAGTTACCGGGAAAATGAGCAGTTCTTC.